Listed below are T cell receptor beta chains from one sample, sequenced in a study of shared T cell receptors in the human thymus. Profiled with immunoSEQ multiplex PCR; TCRdb holds only in-frame clones, not every one. The data contain 640,000 or so clones, about 87% of them singletons. The sample was also reused in another study, on human thymus T cells.

The specimen was thymocytes. The receptor source for this set is a boy under three years old with a congenital heart defect. Both conserved end residues are part of each CDR3. The D gene is left open where the match is weak. Clone size is shown for a subset of rows, as once, few, many or a class of expanded clone.

CDR3aa | CDR3nt | v_gene | abundance | j_gene | d_gene
CASSEVGGTDYNEQFF | TGTGCCAGCAGTGAAGTTGGGGGGACAGATTACAATGAGCAGTTCTTC | TRBV6-1 | few | TRBJ2-1 | NA
CASSGLAGGLWGTYEQYF | TGTGCCAGCAGTGGACTAGCGGGAGGTTTGTGGGGTACCTACGAGCAGTACTTC | TRBV2 | NA | TRBJ2-7 | TRBD2
CASSLRDQRTGKRDTQYF | TGTGCCAGCAGCTTGCGCGACCAAAGGACAGGGAAGAGAGATACGCAGTATTTT | TRBV7-6 | NA | TRBJ2-3 | TRBD1
CASSVRDRANQPQHF | TGTGCCAGCAGTGTTAGGGACAGGGCCAATCAGCCCCAGCATTTT | TRBV6-1 | NA | TRBJ1-5 | TRBD1
CATSRDPSGNRSYEQYF | TGTGCCACCAGCAGAGATCCTAGCGGGAATAGATCCTACGAGCAGTACTTC | TRBV15 | NA | TRBJ2-7 | TRBD2
CASSLRSEAFF | TGTGCCAGCAGCTTACGGAGTGAAGCTTTCTTT | TRBV7-2 | NA | TRBJ1-1 | NA
CASSSLGGANEKLFF | TGTGCCAGCAGTTCCCTGGGGGGTGCTAATGAAAAACTGTTTTTT | TRBV6-5 | NA | TRBJ1-4 | NA
CASSLRKFGAKNIQYF | TGTGCCAGCAGTTTACGCAAGTTCGGAGCCAAAAACATTCAGTACTTC | TRBV27 | NA | TRBJ2-4 | NA
CASSQIAGGLASGELFF | TGCGCCAGCAGCCAAATAGCGGGAGGGCTGGCTTCCGGGGAGCTGTTTTTT | TRBV4-3 | NA | TRBJ2-2 | TRBD2
CASSQGGTGGFAGDNEQFF | TGCGCCAGCAGCCAAGGTGGGACAGGGGGCTTCGCGGGAGACAATGAGCAGTTCTTC | TRBV4-3 | NA | TRBJ2-1 | TRBD1
CASSLAWGRGMHTEAFF | TGTGCCAGCAGCTTAGCGTGGGGTAGAGGGATGCACACTGAAGCTTTCTTT | TRBV7-6 | NA | TRBJ1-1 | NA
CASSLQEGRDGGWEQYF | TGTGCCAGCAGCCTCCAGGAAGGACGAGACGGGGGGTGGGAGCAGTACTTC | TRBV7-2 | NA | TRBJ2-7 | TRBD2
CASSAIGLAGKYEQYF | TGTGCCAGCAGCGCCATCGGACTAGCGGGAAAATACGAGCAGTACTTC | TRBV28 | NA | TRBJ2-7 | TRBD2
CASSSPPLVNENEQFF | TGCGCCAGCAGCTCGCCCCCACTAGTTAATGAGAATGAGCAGTTCTTC | TRBV5-1 | NA | TRBJ2-1 | NA